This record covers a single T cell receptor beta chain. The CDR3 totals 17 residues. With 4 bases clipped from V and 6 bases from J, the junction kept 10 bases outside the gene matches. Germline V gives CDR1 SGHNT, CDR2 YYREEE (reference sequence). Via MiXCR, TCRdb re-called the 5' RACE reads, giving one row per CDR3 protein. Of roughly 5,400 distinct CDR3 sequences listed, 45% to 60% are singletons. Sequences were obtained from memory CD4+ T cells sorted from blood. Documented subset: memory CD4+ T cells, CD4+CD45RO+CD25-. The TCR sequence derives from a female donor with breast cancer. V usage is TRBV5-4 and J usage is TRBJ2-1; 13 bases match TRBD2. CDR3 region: CASSPLPTSGRANEQFF. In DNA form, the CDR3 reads TGTGCCAGCAGCCCCCTCCCAACTAGCGGGAGGGCCAATGAGCAGTTCTTC.